The source of this T cell receptor (beta chain) is a study of blood T cells in healthy people across ages. Study conclusions and caveats: In the absence of known donor CMV status, changes in expanded clonotypes were possibly confounded. Whereas aged donors had fewer naive CD4+ cells, long-lived donors had more of them and higher diversity. Unsorted PBMC material precluded a definitive naive versus antigen-experienced comparison.

This clonotype occurred many times. Its specificity is unknown. It was with a sample-barcoded 5' primer and a J-beta primer mix that a second PCR of roughly 7 to 11 cycles was run. Every cDNA was tagged by a template-switch adaptor with 12 random nucleotides. TCRdb re-called the 5' RACE reads with MiXCR, one entry per CDR3 protein. There are 1.5 million to 2 million distinct CDR3 sequences in the sample; 28% occur only once, and roughly 8% lies in the top ten. This clonotype was obtained from a woman in her 30s in good health. The sequenced sample consisted of blood.

The CDR3 bases are TGCAGTGCTAAAACACAGATTAGCAATCAGCCCCAGCATTTT. Its translation is CSAKTQISNQPQHF. The chain recombines TRBV20-1 with TRBJ1-5; D ambiguous. Germline loops: CDR1 DFQATT, CDR2 SNEGSKA (reference sequence). Between the trimmed V and J ends, which lost 4 bases and 0 bases, there was a span of 10 bases. The CDR3 totals 14 residues.